This T cell receptor beta chain was found in a study of T cells in Graves' hyperthyroidism and ophthalmopathy. Remarks on this clonotype: No antigen is known for it.

Study results and caveats: Ophthalmopathy and stable hyperthyroidism were told apart by a 13 V-J model.

V was pared by 10 bases and J by 1 base, with 14 bases between. Germline loops: CDR1 MGHDK, CDR2 SYGVNS. The CDR3 is made up of 13 amino acids. Fresh peripheral blood, approximately 10 ml, yielded the PBMCs. RNA transcripts were the template for amplifying TCR beta CDR3 regions. The HTBI primer set served for first-round RT-PCR of the TCR CDR3. TCRdb reprocessed the multiplex PCR reads with MiXCR, giving one entry per CDR3 protein. The repertoire holds some 350,000 distinct CDR3 sequences, with about 16% as singletons. The sample was blood. This chain uses TRBV25-1 with TRBJ2-7; D call uncertain. The receptor was derived from an older woman with Graves' ophthalmopathy. CDR3 nucleotides: TGTGCCACTCTTGGCAGGCCATCCTACGAGCAGTACTTC. Protein product: CATLGRPSYEQYF.